This T cell receptor (beta chain) came from a study of persistence of HIV-infected CD4 T cells. Germline CDR1 KGHSH, CDR2 LQKENI. This CDR3 comprises 17 residues. V lost 0 bases and J lost 0; bases outside the gene matches: 4. With regard to this clone: Its antigen is unidentified.

Cells were stimulated with overlapping HIV-1 Gag 15-mer peptides. CD4+ T cells upregulating both CD40 ligand and CD69 were sorted as responding cells. This was the immunoSEQ version 4 assay in survey mode. Produced via immunoSEQ multiplex PCR; TCRdb's table is partial and in-frame only. The data hold about 32,000 clones, with around 70% observed a single time. The chain combines TRBV18 with TRBJ1-3; 8 nucleotides agree with TRBD1. The sequence was collected from an adult man with HIV who was CMV-seropositive. The specimen was CD4+ T cells sorted from PBMCs after approximately 19-hour stimulation, collected from a patient who received antiretroviral therapy. The CDR3 region is CASSPPRTGFSGNTIYF. Here the CDR3 DNA reads TGTGCCAGCTCACCACCAAGGACAGGGTTCTCTGGAAACACCATATATTTT.